A selection of T cell receptor beta chains follows, all from one sample in a study of blood T cell repertoires in COVID-19. TCRdb's copy holds only in-frame clones and misses some; the assay was immunoSEQ multiplex PCR. The sample shows around 200,000 clones, roughly nine tenths of them seen only once. Input material: peripheral blood. The receptor set was obtained from a woman aged 60-75 years with COVID-19, enrolled during active disease. Each CDR3 is given with its conserved first and last residue. A D gene is named only where the DNA matches it firmly. Part of the rows lack a size; the others show once, few, many or a class for expanded clones.

D gene	clone size	CDR3 length	V gene	J gene	CDR3 protein	CDR3 DNA
TRBD2	NA	15	TRBV27	TRBJ2-2	CASSPRLAGNGELFF	TGTGCCAGCAGTCCCCGACTAGCGGGAAACGGGGAGCTGTTTTTT
TRBD1	NA	15	TRBV24-1	TRBJ2-7	CATSDRDRPSYEQYF	TGTGCCACCAGTGACAGGGACAGGCCGTCCTACGAGCAGTACTTC
NA	NA	14	TRBV9	TRBJ1-6	CASSVGQGTPPLHF	TGTGCCAGCAGCGTAGGGCAGGGAACGCCACCCCTCCACTTT
TRBD1	NA	15	TRBV3-1/TRBV3-2	TRBJ2-7	CASSLWTGGAYEQYF	TGTGCCAGCAGCCTATGGACAGGGGGGGCCTACGAGCAGTACTTC
NA	NA	13	TRBV9	TRBJ1-1	CASSVDLPTEAFF	TGTGCCAGCAGCGTCGACTTACCCACTGAAGCTTTCTTT
NA	NA	14	TRBV10-3	TRBJ1-2	CAISVGAQDYGYTF	TGTGCCATCAGTGTGGGGGCGCAGGACTATGGCTACACCTTC
NA	NA	15	TRBV6-1	TRBJ1-5	CASSERTPSNQPQHF	TGTGCCAGCAGTGAGAGGACACCTAGCAATCAGCCCCAGCATTTT
TRBD2	NA	15	TRBV5-6	TRBJ2-7	CASSPLAGVSYEQYF	TGTGCCAGCAGCCCTCTAGCGGGAGTATCCTACGAGCAGTACTTC
NA	NA	13	TRBV2	TRBJ1-1	CASSEEGGGSAFF	TGTGCCAGCAGTGAGGAGGGAGGCGGATCGGCTTTCTTT
TRBD2	NA	18	TRBV7-9	TRBJ2-1	CASTPSPSGRGSYNEQFF	TGTGCCAGCACCCCCTCCCCTAGCGGGAGAGGGTCCTACAATGAGCAGTTCTTC
NA	NA	15	TRBV7-2	TRBJ2-3	CASSLRSAPEDTQYF	TGTGCCAGCAGCTTACGTTCAGCGCCAGAGGATACGCAGTATTTT
NA	NA	15	TRBV13	TRBJ2-5	CASSLGRLRKETQYF	TGTGCCAGCAGCTTAGGCCGCTTGAGGAAAGAGACCCAGTACTTC
NA	NA	12	TRBV6-5	TRBJ1-1	CASMGGGTEAFF	TGTGCCAGCATGGGTGGCGGCACTGAAGCTTTCTTT
TRBD1	NA	16	TRBV24-1	TRBJ1-2	CATSDPSGTGAYGYTF	TGTGCCACCAGTGATCCATCCGGGACAGGGGCTTATGGCTACACCTTC
NA	NA	19	TRBV3-1/TRBV3-2	TRBJ2-2	CASSQAYSPRVRYTGELFF	TGTGCCAGCAGCCAAGCCTACTCCCCGAGAGTGCGATACACCGGGGAGCTGTTTTTT
TRBD1	NA	15	TRBV29-1	TRBJ2-7	CSVADPRTGFYEQYF	TGCAGCGTTGCCGACCCCCGGACAGGGTTCTACGAGCAGTACTTC
TRBD2	NA	16	TRBV6-2/TRBV6-3	TRBJ2-1	CASSYAASGSEVKQFF	TGTGCCAGCAGTTACGCCGCTAGCGGGAGTGAAGTGAAGCAGTTCTTC
TRBD1	NA	18	TRBV27	TRBJ1-2	CASPAHGTGSGANYGYTF	TGTGCCAGTCCTGCCCATGGGACAGGTTCGGGAGCTAACTATGGCTACACCTTC
NA	NA	11	TRBV7-2	TRBJ2-7	CASSSYYEQYF	TGTGCCAGCAGCTCTTACTACGAGCAGTACTTC
NA	NA	14	TRBV14	TRBJ1-4	CASSHRVTNEKLFF	TGTGCCAGCAGCCACAGGGTAACTAATGAAAAACTGTTTTTT
NA	once	15	TRBV5-4	TRBJ2-1	CASSLGQVYHNEQFF	TGTGCCAGCAGCTTGGGACAGGTATATCACAATGAGCAGTTCTTC
TRBD2	NA	18	TRBV27	TRBJ2-1	CASSLFRSSGSSYNEQFF	TGTGCCAGCAGTTTATTTCGGTCTAGCGGGAGCTCCTACAATGAGCAGTTCTTC
TRBD1	once	14	TRBV11-2	TRBJ1-4	CASSSGTGWEKLFF	TGTGCCAGCAGCTCCGGGACAGGGTGGGAAAAACTGTTTTTT
TRBD2	NA	16	TRBV9	TRBJ2-3	CASSPRLAGSTDTQYF	TGTGCCAGCAGCCCCCGTCTAGCGGGTAGTACAGATACGCAGTATTTT
TRBD2	NA	16	TRBV5-4	TRBJ2-5	CASSLGGTSGKETQYF	TGTGCCAGCAGCTTGGGCGGGACTAGCGGAAAAGAGACCCAGTACTTC
NA	NA	12	TRBV7-2	TRBJ1-5	CASSLAGQPQHF	TGTGCCAGCAGCTTAGCGGGCCAGCCCCAGCATTTT
TRBD2	NA	15	TRBV9	TRBJ2-1	CASSVVARGDNEQFF	TGTGCCAGCAGCGTAGTCGCGCGGGGGGACAATGAGCAGTTCTTC
NA	NA	16	TRBV19	TRBJ2-3	CASSSGPLVSTDTQYF	TGTGCCAGTAGTAGCGGGCCACTCGTTAGCACAGATACGCAGTATTTT
NA	NA	11	TRBV20-1	TRBJ1-5	CSAVVNQPQHF	TGCAGTGCTGTAGTCAATCAGCCCCAGCATTTT
NA	once	13	TRBV7-9	TRBJ1-6	CASSLADNSPLHF	TGTGCCAGCAGCTTGGCAGATAATTCACCCCTCCACTTT
NA	NA	14	TRBV7-2	TRBJ2-7	CASSGEGSFYEQYF	TGTGCCAGCAGCGGGGAAGGGAGCTTCTACGAGCAGTACTTC
NA	NA	14	TRBV19	TRBJ1-1	CASIPGGRNTEAFF	TGTGCCAGTATTCCAGGAGGGAGGAACACTGAAGCTTTCTTT
TRBD2	NA	18	TRBV4-1	TRBJ2-3	CASSQLSSSGWSTDTQYF	TGCGCCAGCAGCCAATTATCGTCTAGCGGGTGGAGCACAGATACGCAGTATTTT
TRBD2	NA	14	TRBV19	TRBJ2-3	CASSANGRTDTQYF	TGTGCCAGTAGTGCAAACGGGAGGACAGATACGCAGTATTTT
NA	NA	13	TRBV19	TRBJ2-1	CASQEDSYNEQFF	TGTGCCAGTCAGGAGGACTCCTACAATGAGCAGTTCTTC
NA	NA	17	TRBV7-2	TRBJ1-1	CASSLTAGQGINTEAFF	TGTGCCAGCAGCCTAACGGCCGGGCAGGGGATAAACACTGAAGCTTTCTTT
TRBD1	NA	22	TRBV7-6	TRBJ2-1	CASSLEAWDRAPVRSSYNEQFF	TGTGCCAGCAGCTTAGAGGCATGGGACAGGGCTCCGGTTCGGAGCTCCTACAATGAGCAGTTCTTC
NA	NA	14	TRBV6-5	TRBJ1-4	CASSYSIALEKLFF	TGTGCCAGCAGTTACTCGATCGCACTTGAAAAACTGTTTTTT
NA	NA	16	TRBV4-1	TRBJ1-5	CASSLTGSYSNQPQHF	TGCGCCAGCAGCCTTACCGGGTCTTATAGCAATCAGCCCCAGCATTTT
NA	NA	15	TRBV5-6	TRBJ1-2	CASSLAATGLLGYTF	TGTGCCAGCAGCTTGGCCGCAACGGGACTGCTTGGCTACACCTTC
TRBD2	NA	14	TRBV4-1	TRBJ2-7	CASSIRRGGYEQYF	TGCGCCAGCAGCATCAGGCGGGGGGGCTACGAGCAGTACTTC
TRBD2	once	17	TRBV27	TRBJ2-7	CASSLRGGGGRWDEQYF	TGTGCCAGCAGTTTAAGGGGCGGTGGCGGGAGGTGGGACGAGCAGTACTTC
TRBD2	NA	14	TRBV6-4	TRBJ2-1	CASSRDGTSYEQFF	TGTGCCAGCAGCCGAGACGGGACTAGCTATGAGCAGTTCTTC
NA	few	17	TRBV7-8	TRBJ2-7	CASSIRPGHKYIGEQYF	TGTGCCAGCAGCATAAGACCGGGACACAAGTACATCGGAGAGCAGTACTTC
NA	once	15	TRBV7-6	TRBJ1-5	CASSLGPDSYQPQHF	TGTGCCAGCAGCTTAGGGCCGGACAGTTATCAGCCCCAGCATTTT
NA	NA	16	TRBV18	TRBJ2-2	CASSPQARGGTGELFF	TGTGCCAGCTCACCACAGGCCAGGGGCGGCACCGGGGAGCTGTTTTTT
NA	NA	13	TRBV29-1	TRBJ2-7	CSVENRDSYEQYF	TGCAGCGTTGAAAATCGGGACTCCTACGAGCAGTACTTC
TRBD2	NA	16	TRBV11-3	TRBJ2-1	CASSLGSSGTHNEQFF	TGTGCCAGCAGCTTAGGAAGTAGCGGGACCCACAATGAGCAGTTCTTC
NA	NA	13	TRBV18	TRBJ1-5	CASSPSGNQPQHF	TGTGCCAGCTCACCGAGTGGCAATCAGCCCCAGCATTTT
NA	NA	13	TRBV9	TRBJ2-5	CASSGGTGETQYF	TGTGCCAGCAGCGGCGGGACGGGAGAGACCCAGTACTTC
TRBD2	NA	16	TRBV24-1	TRBJ2-2	CATSDPLTSVTGELFF	TGTGCCACCAGTGACCCCTTGACTAGCGTCACCGGGGAGCTGTTTTTT
TRBD1	NA	15	TRBV6-6	TRBJ2-1	CASSLRDRVTNEQFF	TGTGCCAGCAGTCTCCGGGACAGGGTGACCAATGAGCAGTTCTTC
NA	NA	12	TRBV12-3/TRBV12-4	TRBJ2-7	CASSLDFREQYF	TGTGCCAGCAGTTTAGACTTTCGCGAGCAGTACTTC
TRBD2	NA	17	TRBV18	TRBJ2-7	CASSRGTSGRSAYEQYF	TGTGCCAGCTCACGCGGGACTAGCGGGAGATCCGCCTACGAGCAGTACTTC
TRBD1	NA	11	TRBV2	TRBJ1-2	CASGDRYGYTF	TGTGCCAGCGGGGACAGGTATGGCTACACCTTC
TRBD2	NA	19	TRBV19	TRBJ2-7	CASSPTPGLAGESSYEQYF	TGTGCCAGTAGTCCTACACCGGGACTAGCGGGAGAGAGCTCCTACGAGCAGTACTTC